These 8 T cell receptor beta chains came from one sample sequenced in a study of blood T cell repertoires in COVID-19. This table comes from immunoSEQ multiplex PCR, and its TCRdb copy is limited to in-frame clones, with some not included. This sample has tens of thousands of clones, with approximately 88% found just once. Sequencing input: peripheral blood. These receptors came from a human donor in a cohort sampled during active COVID-19.

J is TRBJ2-7 and V is TRBV9; TRBD2 aligns across 9 bases. The CDR3 is made up of 14 amino acids. With V trimmed by 1 base and J by 7 bases, 6 bases remained unmatched. Germline loops: CDR1 SGDLS, CDR2 YYNGEE. DNA for the CDR3: TGTGCCAGCAGCGTACGGCTAGCGGGAAGTGAGCAGTACTTC. Amino acid sequence: CASSVRLAGSEQYF.

CDR3: CASSPGGTTGAGQPQHF. The CDR3, as DNA: TGTGCCAGCTCACCGGGGGGTACGACAGGGGCGGGACAGCCCCAGCATTTT. The rearrangement links TRBV18 to TRBJ1-5, with 8 bases that match TRBD1. The germline gives CDR1 KGHSH, CDR2 LQKENI. There are 17 residues in the CDR3. Germline trimming cut 3 bases from V and 7 bases from J; bases unmatched to any gene: 14.

The CDR3 protein is CASSLEGQGNGYTF. CDR3 nucleotides: TGCGCCAGCAGCCTCGAGGGGCAGGGGAATGGCTACACCTTC. The chain carries TRBV5-1 and TRBJ1-2, with TRBD1 as a possible D gene (6 bases). V shed 4 bases and J shed 6 bases, with 16 bases lying between them. The CDR3 length is 14 residues. Germline lookup yields CDR1 SGHRS and CDR2 YFSETQ.

This clone was seen once. CDR3 DNA: TGTGCCAGCAGTCCGACTAGCGGGAAAGCAGATACGCAGTATTTT. Amino acids: CASSPTSGKADTQYF. The chain employs TRBV2 and TRBJ2-3; 11 nucleotides align to TRBD2. The CDR3 length is 15 residues. CDR1 and CDR2 (germline): SNHLY, FYNNEI. Trimming took 5 bases from V and 4 from J; bases not matched to a gene: 5. Using reference TRBV2 and TRBJ2-3 for the parts outside the CDR3, the full variable domain is EPEVTQTPSHQVTQMGQEVILRCVPISNHLYFYWYRQILGQKVEFLVSFYNNEISEKSEIFDDQFSVERPDGSNFTLKIRSTKLEDSAMYFCASSPTSGKADTQYFGPGTRLTVL.

The rearrangement links TRBV5-3 to TRBJ1-2, with 12 bases that match TRBD1. TRBV5-3 carries the ORF label, with uncertain function. V gave up 4 bases and J gave up 2 bases; unmatched junction bases: 15. This CDR3 comprises 19 residues. CDR3 in amino acids: CARSTMEGQGAQRNYGYTF. The CDR3 coding sequence is TGTGCCAGAAGCACCATGGAGGGACAGGGGGCGCAGAGGAACTATGGCTACACCTTC.

The J gene is TRBJ1-2, the V gene TRBV19; 8 positions agree with TRBD1. V trimming: 5 bases; J trimming: 4 bases; junction bases outside the gene matches: 6. This CDR3 region has 14 residues. Per germline, CDR1 LNHDA and CDR2 SQIVND (reference sequence). CDR3 sequence: CASSPGQGIYGYTF. The CDR3 DNA reads TGTGCCAGTAGTCCAGGACAGGGAATCTATGGCTACACCTTC.

This chain joins TRBV7-3 and TRBJ2-1, with 13 positions matching TRBD2. Germline V gene sequence: CDR1 SGHTA, CDR2 FQGTGA. Trimming removed 6 bases from V and 3 bases from J; junction bases left unmatched: 2. The CDR3 spans 15 residues. The CDR3 region is CASRTSGGVYNEQFF. The CDR3, as DNA: TGTGCCAGCAGAACTAGCGGGGGGGTCTACAATGAGCAGTTCTTC.

The chain joins TRBV7-8 to TRBJ2-1, with 8 bases identical to TRBD2. The trim removed 4 bases at V and 4 bases at J, leaving 12 bases unmatched. Germline assignment: CDR1 SGHVS and CDR2 FQNEAQ. The CDR3 is made up of 17 amino acids. The CDR3: CASSYGLTGGRYNEQFF. The DNA of the CDR3 is TGTGCCAGCAGCTACGGGTTAACGGGGGGGCGGTACAATGAGCAGTTCTTC. The whole variable domain, filled in from reference TRBV7-8 and TRBJ2-1, reads GAGVSQSPRYKVAKRGQDVALRCDPISGHVSLFWYQQALGQGPEFLTYFQNEAQLDKSGLPSDRFFAERPEGSVSTLKIQRTQQEDSAVYLCASSYGLTGGRYNEQFFGPGTRLTVL.